A selection of T cell receptor beta chains follows, all from one sample in a study of T-cell memory formation after mild COVID-19. Each CDR3 protein is one row after TCRdb ran MiXCR on the 5' RACE reads. The table records roughly 150,000 distinct CDR3 sequences, over 10% of them present only once. Sequencing input: PBMCs or a T cell subset sorted from them (not recorded which). Receptors originate from a man aged 18 to 30 who had mild COVID-19 (a few samples of this study predate the infection). Cell type and time point are not known. CDR3s include the opening cysteine and the closing phenylalanine or tryptophan. Each record gives: J gene, V gene, clone size, D gene, CDR3 protein, CDR3 DNA. The D gene is left open where the match is weak. The listing skips clone size in some rows; elsewhere it reads once, few, many or a size class.

J: TRBJ2-2
V: TRBV7-3
size: few
D: .
CDR3: CASSTRTGELFF
DNA: TGTGCCAGCAGCACAAGGACCGGGGAGCTGTTTTTT

J: TRBJ2-5
V: TRBV6-1
size: .
D: .
CDR3: CASTLDLTAAWETQYF
DNA: TGTGCCAGCACCCTAGACCTGACGGCCGCCTGGGAGACCCAGTACTTC

J: TRBJ2-3
V: TRBV5-1
size: many
D: .
CDR3: CASSLVPRDTDTQYF
DNA: TGCGCCAGCAGCTTGGTTCCCCGGGACACAGATACGCAGTATTTT

J: TRBJ2-6
V: TRBV6-5
size: few
D: .
CDR3: CASRPRPGPSGANVLTF
DNA: TGTGCCAGCAGACCTAGACCCGGCCCCTCTGGGGCCAACGTCCTGACTTTC

J: TRBJ2-1
V: TRBV16
size: .
D: .
CDR3: CASSQFQQQFF
DNA: TGTGCCAGCAGCCAATTTCAGCAGCAGTTCTTC

J: TRBJ1-5
V: TRBV12-3/TRBV12-4
size: .
D: .
CDR3: CASSVRGRQPQHF
DNA: TGTGCCAGCAGCGTCAGGGGTCGCCAGCCCCAGCATTTT

J: TRBJ1-6
V: TRBV2
size: many
D: .
CDR3: CASSEVSNSPLHF
DNA: TGTGCCAGCAGTGAAGTGTCTAATTCACCCCTCCACTTT

J: TRBJ1-4
V: TRBV5-1
size: .
D: .
CDR3: CASSSGVGEKLFF
DNA: TGCGCCAGCAGCTCGGGAGTGGGTGAAAAACTGTTTTTT

J: TRBJ2-3
V: TRBV5-1
size: many
D: .
CDR3: CASSLGARGDTQYF
DNA: TGCGCCAGCAGCTTGGGGGCCCGGGGCGACACGCAGTATTTT

J: TRBJ2-3
V: TRBV7-2
size: few
D: TRBD2
CDR3: CASSNGGAVLTDTQYF
DNA: TGTGCCAGCAGCAACGGGGGGGCTGTCCTCACAGATACGCAGTATTTT

J: TRBJ1-2
V: TRBV7-9
size: few
D: .
CDR3: CASSLDFYGYTF
DNA: TGTGCCAGCAGCTTAGACTTCTATGGCTACACCTTC

J: TRBJ2-5
V: TRBV15
size: .
D: TRBD2
CDR3: CATSRGPPGLADGGTQYF
DNA: TGTGCCACCAGCAGAGGCCCCCCCGGACTAGCGGACGGGGGGACCCAGTACTTC

J: TRBJ1-5
V: TRBV20-1
size: .
D: .
CDR3: CSASSETAGPQHF
DNA: TGCAGTGCTAGCTCAGAGACTGCGGGGCCCCAGCATTTT

J: TRBJ2-1
V: TRBV7-9
size: few
D: TRBD1
CDR3: CAIGTANNEQFF
DNA: TGTGCCATCGGGACAGCCAACAATGAGCAGTTCTTC

J: TRBJ1-1
V: TRBV5-1
size: .
D: .
CDR3: CASSLVRSGTEAFF
DNA: TGCGCCAGCAGCTTGGTCAGGTCTGGCACTGAAGCTTTCTTT

J: TRBJ1-6
V: TRBV9
size: .
D: .
CDR3: CASSPRGGGTSPLHF
DNA: TGTGCCAGCAGCCCACGCGGGGGGGGAACATCACCCCTCCACTTT

J: TRBJ1-5
V: TRBV20-1
size: few
D: .
CDR3: CSADRSRGQPQHF
DNA: TGCAGTGCTGACCGGTCCCGGGGTCAGCCCCAGCATTTT

J: TRBJ2-1
V: TRBV4-2
size: .
D: TRBD2
CDR3: CASSLSGAYAYNEQFF
DNA: TGTGCCAGCAGCCTCAGCGGGGCTTACGCCTACAATGAGCAGTTCTTC

J: TRBJ2-3
V: TRBV12-3/TRBV12-4
size: .
D: .
CDR3: CASRTYGILPDTQYF
DNA: TGTGCCAGCAGAACCTACGGGATTCTCCCAGATACGCAGTATTTT

J: TRBJ2-5
V: TRBV15
size: .
D: TRBD1
CDR3: CATSSGQGAKTQYF
DNA: TGTGCCACCAGCAGCGGACAGGGGGCGAAGACCCAGTACTTC

J: TRBJ1-1
V: TRBV18
size: .
D: .
CDR3: CASHAVAEAFF
DNA: TGTGCCAGCCATGCGGTGGCGGAAGCTTTCTTT

J: TRBJ2-5
V: TRBV7-9
size: few
D: TRBD2
CDR3: CASSRMTSGGKETQYF
DNA: TGTGCCAGCAGTCGGATGACTAGCGGGGGTAAAGAGACCCAGTACTTC

J: TRBJ2-5
V: TRBV7-2
size: .
D: .
CDR3: CASRRRGGWETQYF
DNA: TGTGCCAGCAGACGGAGAGGGGGTTGGGAGACCCAGTACTTC